The T cell receptor (beta chain) described here comes from a study of blood T cell repertoires in COVID-19. The overall study: COVID-19 samples from acute and convalescent phases originated in the United States, Italy and Spain. Sources were T cells, B-cell-depleted T cells, or PBMCs; the material itself was cDNA or gDNA.

It was during active infection that Seattle patients were enrolled and then longitudinally followed. Germline V gives CDR1 MDHEN, CDR2 SYDVKM. J lost 8 bases, V lost 6 bases, and 8 bases had no gene match. The CDR3 extends over 13 amino acids. The repertoire was sequenced with immunoSEQ multiplex PCR; TCRdb's copy has only in-frame clones and lacks some. Altogether roughly 380,000 clones are present, approximately 90% being singletons, with the ten largest covering roughly 1.4%. The TCR originated in a woman in her thirties or forties with COVID-19, enrolled during active disease. This rearrangement joins TRBV28 to TRBJ1-2; TRBD1 matches at 8 bases. Sequencing input: peripheral blood. For the CDR3, the DNA is TGTGCCAGCAGGGGACAGGCCACAGGAGGCTACACCTTC. It codes for CASRGQATGGYTF.